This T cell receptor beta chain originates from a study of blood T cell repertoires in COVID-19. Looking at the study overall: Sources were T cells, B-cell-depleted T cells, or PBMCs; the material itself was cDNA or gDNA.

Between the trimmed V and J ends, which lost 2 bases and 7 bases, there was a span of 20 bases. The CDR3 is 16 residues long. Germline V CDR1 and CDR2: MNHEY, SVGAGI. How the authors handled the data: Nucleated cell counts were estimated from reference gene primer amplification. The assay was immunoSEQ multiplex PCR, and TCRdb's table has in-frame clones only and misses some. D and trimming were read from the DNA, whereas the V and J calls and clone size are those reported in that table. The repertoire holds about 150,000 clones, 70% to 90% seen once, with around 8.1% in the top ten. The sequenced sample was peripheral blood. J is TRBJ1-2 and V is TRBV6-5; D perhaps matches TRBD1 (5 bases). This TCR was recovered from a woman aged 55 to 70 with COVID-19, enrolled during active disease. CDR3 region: CASSYIVGEGRVGYTF. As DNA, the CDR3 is TGTGCCAGCAGTTACATCGTAGGGGAGGGGAGAGTTGGCTACACCTTC.